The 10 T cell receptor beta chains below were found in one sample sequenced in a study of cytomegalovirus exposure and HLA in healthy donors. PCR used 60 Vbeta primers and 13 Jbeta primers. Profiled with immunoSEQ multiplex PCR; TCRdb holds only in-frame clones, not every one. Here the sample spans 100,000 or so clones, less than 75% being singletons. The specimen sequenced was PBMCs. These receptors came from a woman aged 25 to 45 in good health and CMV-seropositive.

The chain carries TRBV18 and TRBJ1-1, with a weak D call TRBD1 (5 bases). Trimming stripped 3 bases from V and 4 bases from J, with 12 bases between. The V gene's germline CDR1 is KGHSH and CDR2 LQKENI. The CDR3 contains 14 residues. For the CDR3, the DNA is TGTGCCAGCTCACCGGGGGGAAGTAGCACTGAAGCTTTCTTT. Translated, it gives CASSPGGSSTEAFF.

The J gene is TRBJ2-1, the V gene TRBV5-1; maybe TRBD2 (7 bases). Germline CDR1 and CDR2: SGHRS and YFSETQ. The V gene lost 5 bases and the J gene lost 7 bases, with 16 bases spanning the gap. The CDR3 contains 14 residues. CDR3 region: CASRKGEGFNEQFF. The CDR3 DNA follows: TGCGCCAGCAGAAAGGGGGAGGGGTTTAATGAGCAGTTCTTC. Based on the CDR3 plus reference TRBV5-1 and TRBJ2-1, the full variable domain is KAGVTQTPRYLIKTRGQQVTLSCSPISGHRSVSWYQQTPGQGLQFLFEYFSETQRNKGNFPGRFSGRQFSNSRSEMNVSTLELGDSALYLCASRKGEGFNEQFFGPGTRLTVL.

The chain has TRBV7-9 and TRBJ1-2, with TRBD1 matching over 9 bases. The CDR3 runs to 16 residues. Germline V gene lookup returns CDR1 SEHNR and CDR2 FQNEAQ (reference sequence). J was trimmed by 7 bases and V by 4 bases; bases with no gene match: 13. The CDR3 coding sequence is TGTGCCAGCAGCTACCAGCTTACAGGGGGCGCCGGTGGCTACACCTTC. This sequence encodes CASSYQLTGGAGGYTF.

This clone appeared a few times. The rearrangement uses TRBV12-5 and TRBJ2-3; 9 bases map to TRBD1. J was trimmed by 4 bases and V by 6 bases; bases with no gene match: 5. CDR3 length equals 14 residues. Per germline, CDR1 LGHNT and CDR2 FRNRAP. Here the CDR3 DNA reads TGTGCTAGTGGCCACGGGACAGGGTCAGATACGCAGTATTTT. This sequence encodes CASGHGTGSDTQYF.

CDR3 loop: CASSPPVSYGYTF. The DNA for the CDR3 is TGTGCCAGCAGCCCTCCCGTTAGCTATGGCTACACCTTC. The chain recombines TRBV5-6 with TRBJ1-2; no clear D. The CDR3 is made up of 13 amino acids. Germline CDR1 reads SGHDT; CDR2 reads YYEEEE. Between the trimmed V and J ends, which lost 4 bases and 4 bases, there was a span of 11 bases.

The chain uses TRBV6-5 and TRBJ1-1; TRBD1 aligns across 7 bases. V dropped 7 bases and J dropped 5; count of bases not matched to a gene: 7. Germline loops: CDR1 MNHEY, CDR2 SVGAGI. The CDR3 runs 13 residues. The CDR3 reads CASKQGKGTEAFF. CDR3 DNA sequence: TGTGCCAGCAAACAGGGGAAGGGGACTGAAGCTTTCTTT.

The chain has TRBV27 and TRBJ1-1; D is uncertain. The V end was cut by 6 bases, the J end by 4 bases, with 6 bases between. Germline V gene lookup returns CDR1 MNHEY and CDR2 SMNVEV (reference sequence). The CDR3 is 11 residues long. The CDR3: CASRSVTEAFF. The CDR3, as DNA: TGTGCCAGCAGGTCGGTCACTGAAGCTTTCTTT.

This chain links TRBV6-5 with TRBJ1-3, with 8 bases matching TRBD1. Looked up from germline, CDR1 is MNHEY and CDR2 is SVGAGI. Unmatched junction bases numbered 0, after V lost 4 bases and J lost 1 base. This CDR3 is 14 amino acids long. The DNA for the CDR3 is TGTGCCAGCAGTTGGACAGGGTCTGGAAACACCATATATTTT. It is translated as CASSWTGSGNTIYF.

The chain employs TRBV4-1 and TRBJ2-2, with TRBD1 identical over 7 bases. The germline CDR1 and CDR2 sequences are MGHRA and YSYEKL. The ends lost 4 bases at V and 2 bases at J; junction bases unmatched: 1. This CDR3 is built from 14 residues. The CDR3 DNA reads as TGCGCCAGCAGCCGGGACAGTAACACCGGGGAGCTGTTTTTT. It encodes CASSRDSNTGELFF.

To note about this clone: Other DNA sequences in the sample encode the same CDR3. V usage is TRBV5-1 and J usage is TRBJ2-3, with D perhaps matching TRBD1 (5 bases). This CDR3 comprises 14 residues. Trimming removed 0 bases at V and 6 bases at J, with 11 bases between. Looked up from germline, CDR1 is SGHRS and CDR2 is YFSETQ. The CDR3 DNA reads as TGCGCCAGCAGCTTGGGGGGCTCCACGGATACGCAGTATTTT. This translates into CASSLGGSTDTQYF.